This paragraph covers one TCR beta chain sequence. Its target is unknown. Between the trimmed V and J ends, which lost 7 bases and 4 bases, there was a span of 23 bases. CDR1 SGHNT and CDR2 YYREEE come from the germline V gene (reference sequence). The CDR3 has 16 residues. The record originates from a study of shared clonotypes between healthy human individuals. Study-wide background: CD8 memory received one plate per donor, CD8 naive two, CD4 memory three and CD4 naive three. Regarding the study as a whole: A handful of donors shared around 5% of their naive CD4 clonotypes. Some clonotypes were shared by all four sorted-subset donors, while others were not shared. The non-shared ones had lower generation probabilities than the shared ones. The rarefaction results pointed to incomplete sorted-subset sequencing despite large depth.

Naive CD8 populations comprised CD45RO-negative cells positively selected for CCR7, excluding terminally differentiated effector memory CD45RA+ cells. Only in-frame clones appear in the TCRdb table, and some are missing; sequencing was by immunoSEQ multiplex PCR. The table shows millions of clones, with over 85% occurring only once. This chain links TRBV5-4 with TRBJ1-2; D might be TRBD1 (5 bases). Sequencing was performed on naive CD8+ T cells sorted from blood. This clonotype was obtained from a man aged 18-30 years in good health. The CDR3 coding sequence is TGTGCCAGCGGGGAATGGGGCAGGGAAGTCTCCTATGGCTACACCTTC. It encodes CASGEWGREVSYGYTF.